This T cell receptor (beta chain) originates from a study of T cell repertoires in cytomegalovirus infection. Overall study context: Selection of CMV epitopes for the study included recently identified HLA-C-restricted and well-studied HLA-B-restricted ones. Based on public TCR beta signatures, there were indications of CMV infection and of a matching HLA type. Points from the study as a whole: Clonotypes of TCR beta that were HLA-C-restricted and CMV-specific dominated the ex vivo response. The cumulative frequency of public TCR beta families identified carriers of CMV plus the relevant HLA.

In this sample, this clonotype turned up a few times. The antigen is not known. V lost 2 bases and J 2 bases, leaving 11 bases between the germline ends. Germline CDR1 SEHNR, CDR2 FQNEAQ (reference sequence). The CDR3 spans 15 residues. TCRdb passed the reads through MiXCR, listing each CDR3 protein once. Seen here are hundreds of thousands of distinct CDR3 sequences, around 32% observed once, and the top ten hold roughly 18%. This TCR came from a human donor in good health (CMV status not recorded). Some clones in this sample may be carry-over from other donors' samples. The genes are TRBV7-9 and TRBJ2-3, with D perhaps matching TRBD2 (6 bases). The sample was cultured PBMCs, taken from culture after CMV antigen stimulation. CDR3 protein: CASSLYGSPTDTQYF. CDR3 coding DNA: TGTGCCAGCAGCTTATACGGGAGCCCCACAGATACGCAGTATTTT.